These T cell receptor beta chains were read from a single sample in a study of OX40 agonist ivuxolimab in advanced cancers. Clones were sequenced by immunoSEQ multiplex PCR, and TCRdb holds only the in-frame ones, with some missing. This table holds over 15,000 clones, about 76% found once. The sample consisted of CD4+ or CD8+ T cells sorted from blood, taken in a trial of the OX40 agonist ivuxolimab. The receptors here all came from an adult with an advanced solid tumor such as melanoma, head and neck, liver or kidney cancer. Both conserved end residues are part of each CDR3. D genes are given only for firm matches. The size entry is marked missing in some rows and otherwise reads once, few, many or a size class.

len: 16
j_gene: TRBJ2-1
abundance: .
v_gene: TRBV28
d_gene: .
CDR3aa: CASSSRGPSSYNEQFF
CDR3nt: TGTGCCAGCAGCTCGCGGGGCCCGAGCTCCTACAATGAGCAGTTCTTC

len: 15
j_gene: TRBJ2-7
abundance: .
v_gene: TRBV4-2
d_gene: TRBD2
CDR3aa: CASSLYSGGRNEQYF
CDR3nt: TGTGCCAGCAGCTTATATAGCGGGGGGAGGAACGAGCAGTACTTC

len: 15
j_gene: TRBJ2-1
abundance: .
v_gene: TRBV9
d_gene: TRBD2
CDR3aa: CASSVGLAGGYEQFF
CDR3nt: TGTGCCAGCAGCGTAGGGCTAGCGGGAGGGTATGAGCAGTTCTTC

len: 12
j_gene: TRBJ2-1
abundance: .
v_gene: TRBV7-9
d_gene: .
CDR3aa: CASSLDYNEQFF
CDR3nt: TGTGCCAGCAGCTTAGATTACAATGAGCAGTTCTTC

len: 13
j_gene: TRBJ2-3
abundance: .
v_gene: TRBV7-9
d_gene: .
CDR3aa: CASSLGFPDTQYF
CDR3nt: TGTGCCAGCAGCTTAGGATTTCCAGATACGCAGTATTTT

len: 15
j_gene: TRBJ2-3
abundance: .
v_gene: TRBV6-6
d_gene: .
CDR3aa: CASSYSWGSTDTQYF
CDR3nt: TGTGCCAGCAGTTACTCCTGGGGAAGCACAGATACGCAGTATTTT

len: 18
j_gene: TRBJ1-2
abundance: .
v_gene: TRBV5-1
d_gene: TRBD1
CDR3aa: CASSLIIGEGAVEYGYTF
CDR3nt: TGCGCCAGCAGCTTAATAATCGGAGAGGGGGCGGTAGAGTATGGCTACACCTTC

len: 13
j_gene: TRBJ1-1
abundance: .
v_gene: TRBV30
d_gene: .
CDR3aa: CAWSEGLGTEAFF
CDR3nt: TGTGCCTGGAGTGAAGGGCTCGGCACTGAAGCTTTCTTT

len: 12
j_gene: TRBJ2-2
abundance: few
v_gene: TRBV25-1
d_gene: .
CDR3aa: CASSVNTGELFF
CDR3nt: TGTGCCAGCAGTGTGAACACCGGGGAGCTGTTTTTT

len: 13
j_gene: TRBJ2-7
abundance: once
v_gene: TRBV11-2
d_gene: .
CDR3aa: CASRLGQNHEQYF
CDR3nt: TGTGCCAGCAGACTGGGGCAGAACCACGAGCAGTACTTC

len: 15
j_gene: TRBJ2-1
abundance: once
v_gene: TRBV4-1
d_gene: TRBD2
CDR3aa: CASSPGLIGNNEQFF
CDR3nt: TGCGCCAGCAGCCCGGGACTAATTGGGAACAATGAGCAGTTCTTC

len: 15
j_gene: TRBJ2-1
abundance: .
v_gene: TRBV10-3
d_gene: TRBD2
CDR3aa: CAISGGTSGLNEQFF
CDR3nt: TGTGCCATCAGTGGTGGGACTAGTGGACTCAATGAGCAGTTCTTC

len: 16
j_gene: TRBJ2-5
abundance: .
v_gene: TRBV9
d_gene: TRBD1
CDR3aa: CASSGLPGQIQETQYF
CDR3nt: TGTGCCAGCAGCGGATTGCCGGGACAGATACAAGAGACCCAGTACTTC

len: 13
j_gene: TRBJ2-7
abundance: .
v_gene: TRBV19
d_gene: .
CDR3aa: CASSTKQGYEQYF
CDR3nt: TGTGCCAGTAGTACGAAACAGGGCTACGAGCAGTACTTC

len: 16
j_gene: TRBJ1-1
abundance: .
v_gene: TRBV4-3
d_gene: .
CDR3aa: CASSQDHITGNTEAFF
CDR3nt: TGCGCCAGCAGCCAAGATCACATTACAGGGAACACTGAAGCTTTCTTT

len: 18
j_gene: TRBJ2-1
abundance: .
v_gene: TRBV9
d_gene: TRBD2
CDR3aa: CASSREASGGSPYNEQFF
CDR3nt: TGTGCCAGCAGCAGAGAGGCGAGCGGGGGCTCACCCTACAATGAGCAGTTCTTC

len: 12
j_gene: TRBJ1-6
abundance: .
v_gene: TRBV6-5
d_gene: .
CDR3aa: CASSYSDSPLHF
CDR3nt: TGTGCCAGCAGTTACTCAGATTCACCCCTCCACTTT

len: 13
j_gene: TRBJ2-7
abundance: .
v_gene: TRBV2
d_gene: TRBD1
CDR3aa: CATTFRQGYEQYF
CDR3nt: TGTGCCACTACGTTCCGACAGGGGTACGAGCAGTACTTC

len: 14
j_gene: TRBJ2-3
abundance: .
v_gene: TRBV9
d_gene: TRBD2
CDR3aa: CASSVGRESDTQYF
CDR3nt: TGTGCCAGCAGCGTCGGGCGGGAGTCAGATACGCAGTATTTT

len: 13
j_gene: TRBJ1-2
abundance: .
v_gene: TRBV9
d_gene: TRBD1
CDR3aa: CASSPRTGAGYTF
CDR3nt: TGTGCCAGCAGCCCACGGACAGGGGCTGGCTACACCTTC

len: 16
j_gene: TRBJ2-3
abundance: once
v_gene: TRBV4-1
d_gene: TRBD1
CDR3aa: CASSQSRTGSTDTQYF
CDR3nt: TGCGCCAGCAGCCAATCCAGGACAGGGAGCACAGATACGCAGTATTTT

len: 14
j_gene: TRBJ1-1
abundance: .
v_gene: TRBV2
d_gene: TRBD1
CDR3aa: CASRRTGPYTEAFF
CDR3nt: TGTGCCAGCAGGAGGACAGGGCCGTACACTGAAGCTTTCTTT

len: 16
j_gene: TRBJ2-6
abundance: once
v_gene: TRBV6-5
d_gene: .
CDR3aa: CASSSRQVLRANVLTF
CDR3nt: TGTGCCAGCAGTTCCCGACAGGTTTTAAGGGCCAACGTCCTGACTTTC

len: 15
j_gene: TRBJ1-1
abundance: once
v_gene: TRBV6-1
d_gene: TRBD1
CDR3aa: CAGKKGRGLNTEAFF
CDR3nt: TGTGCCGGAAAAAAGGGCAGGGGGCTGAACACTGAAGCTTTCTTT

len: 14
j_gene: TRBJ1-5
abundance: .
v_gene: TRBV30
d_gene: .
CDR3aa: CAWSSDSTGQPQHF
CDR3nt: TGTGCCTGGAGTTCGGACAGCACGGGTCAGCCCCAGCATTTT

len: 16
j_gene: TRBJ2-1
abundance: .
v_gene: TRBV9
d_gene: TRBD2
CDR3aa: CASSLRSGGNYNEQFF
CDR3nt: TGTGCCAGCAGCCTTCGTAGCGGGGGGAACTACAATGAGCAGTTCTTC